Below, 8 T cell receptor beta chains from the same sample are listed, as sequenced in a study of identical twins. TCRdb independently ran MiXCR on the 5' RACE reads; one entry per CDR3 protein. This table holds about 900,000 distinct CDR3 sequences, approximately 13% found once. These records were also assigned to another study, of yellow fever vaccine responses in identical twins.

Sequencing input: PBMCs. Every receptor here comes from a woman between 18 and 29 years old in good health.

This sequence joins TRBV11-2 and TRBJ2-1; 8 bases match TRBD2. Trimming cost V 1 base and J 10 bases; bases outside gene matches: 9. The CDR3 contains 15 residues. Per germline, CDR1 SGHAT and CDR2 FQNNGV. CDR3 sequence: CASSLGTSLMWEQFF. The CDR3 DNA follows: TGTGCCAGCAGCTTAGGGACTAGCCTTATGTGGGAGCAGTTCTTC.

The V gene is TRBV21-1, the J gene TRBJ2-5; the table's D call, TRBD2, was not checked against the DNA. TRBV21-1 is deemed a pseudogene. CDR3 size: 21 residues. The CDR3: CASSKGALETSGRRRQETQYF. Written as DNA, the CDR3 is TGTGCCAGCAGCAAAGGTGCTCTGGAGACTAGCGGGAGGAGGAGGCAAGAGACCCAGTACTTC.

This rearrangement joins TRBV29-1 to TRBJ2-1; possibly TRBD2 for D (5 bases). Germline V gene sequence: CDR1 SQVTM, CDR2 ANQGSEA. V shed 3 bases and J shed 6 bases, with 12 bases lying between them. The CDR3 contains 13 residues. The CDR3 sequence is CSVDRGNPNEQFF. The CDR3 DNA reads as TGCAGCGTTGATCGAGGGAATCCCAATGAGCAGTTCTTC.

This clonotype was counted only a few times. The chain carries TRBV29-1 and TRBJ2-1; TRBD1 matches at 9 bases. Germline loops: CDR1 SQVTM, CDR2 ANQGSEA. After removal of 1 base from V and 3 bases from J, the junction contained 4 bases not matched to a gene. This CDR3 comprises 15 residues. Here the CDR3 DNA reads TGCAGCGTTGAAGGGGGGACAGGGCTCTACAATGAGCAGTTCTTC. Translation gives CSVEGGTGLYNEQFF.

The rearrangement joins TRBV11-2 to TRBJ1-4; D gene uncertain. The CDR3 is made up of 12 amino acids. CDR1 SGHAT and CDR2 FQNNGV come from the germline V gene. V shed 5 bases and J shed 7 bases, with 8 bases lying between them. CDR3 DNA sequence: TGTGCCAGCAGCAAACCTACTGAAAAACTGTTTTTT. Translated, it gives CASSKPTEKLFF.

The gene calls are TRBV27 and TRBJ2-6, with no clear D. This CDR3 spans 15 amino acids. V lost 10 bases to trimming and J lost 1 base, with 14 bases between them. In germline, CDR1 is MNHEY, CDR2 SMNVEV (reference sequence). CDR3 sequence (DNA): TGTGCCACAAGCAAAGCTTGGTCTGGGGCCAACGTCCTGACTTTC. Its translation is CATSKAWSGANVLTF.

In its sample, this clonotype was seen a few times. The chain employs TRBV29-1 and TRBJ2-5; TRBD1 is a possible D gene (6 bases). The V end was cut by 4 bases, the J end by 1 base, with 13 bases between. Germline lookup yields CDR1 SQVTM and CDR2 ANQGSEA. The CDR3 loop spans 14 amino acids. The CDR3 nucleotides read TGCAGCGTTGTGTCGCCAGGGGTCCAAGAGACCCAGTACTTC. This codes for CSVVSPGVQETQYF.

The sample holds many counts of this clonotype. This chain links TRBV5-1 with TRBJ2-2; maybe TRBD2 (5 bases). The V end was cut by 3 bases, the J end by 9 bases, with 12 bases between. Germline values: CDR1 SGHRS, CDR2 YFSETQ. CDR3 length: 13 residues. The CDR3 reads CASSSSTGRELFF. The CDR3 region has the DNA TGCGCCAGCAGCTCGAGTACGGGAAGGGAGCTGTTTTTT.